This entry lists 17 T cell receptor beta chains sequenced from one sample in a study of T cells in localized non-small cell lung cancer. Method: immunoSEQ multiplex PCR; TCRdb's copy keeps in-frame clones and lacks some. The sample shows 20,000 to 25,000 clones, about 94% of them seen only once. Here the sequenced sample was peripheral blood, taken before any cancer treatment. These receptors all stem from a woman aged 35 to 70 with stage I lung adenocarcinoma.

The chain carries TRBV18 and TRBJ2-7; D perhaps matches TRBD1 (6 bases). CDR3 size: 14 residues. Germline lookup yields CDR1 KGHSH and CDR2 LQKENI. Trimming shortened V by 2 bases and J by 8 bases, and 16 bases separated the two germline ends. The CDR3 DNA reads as TGTGCCAGCTCACCAGGGGACACCGAGGTTCAGCAGTACTTC. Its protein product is CASSPGDTEVQQYF.

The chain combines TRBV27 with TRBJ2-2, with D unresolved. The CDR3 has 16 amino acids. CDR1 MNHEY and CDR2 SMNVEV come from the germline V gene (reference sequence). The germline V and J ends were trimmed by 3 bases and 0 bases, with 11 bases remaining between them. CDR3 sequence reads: CASSFNGDANTGELFF. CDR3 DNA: TGTGCCAGCAGTTTTAATGGGGATGCGAACACCGGGGAGCTGTTTTTT.

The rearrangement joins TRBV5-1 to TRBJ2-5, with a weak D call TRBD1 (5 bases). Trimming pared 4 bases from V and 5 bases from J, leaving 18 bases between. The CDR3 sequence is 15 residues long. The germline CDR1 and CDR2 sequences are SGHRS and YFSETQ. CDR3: CASSGSPQRGETQYF. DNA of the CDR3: TGCGCCAGCAGCGGCAGCCCTCAAAGGGGCGAGACCCAGTACTTC.

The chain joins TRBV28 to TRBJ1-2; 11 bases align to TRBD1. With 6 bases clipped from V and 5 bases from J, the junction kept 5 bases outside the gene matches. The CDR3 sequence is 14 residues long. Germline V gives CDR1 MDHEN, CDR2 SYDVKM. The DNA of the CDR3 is TGTGCCAGCAGGGACAGGGGGCGGACTTATGGCTACACCTTC. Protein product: CASRDRGRTYGYTF.

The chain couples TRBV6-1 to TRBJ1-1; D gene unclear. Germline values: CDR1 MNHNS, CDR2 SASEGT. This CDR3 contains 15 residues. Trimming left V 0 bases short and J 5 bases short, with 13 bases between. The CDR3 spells CASSEARGIVTEAFF. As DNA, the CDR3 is TGTGCCAGCAGTGAAGCGCGGGGTATAGTAACTGAAGCTTTCTTT.

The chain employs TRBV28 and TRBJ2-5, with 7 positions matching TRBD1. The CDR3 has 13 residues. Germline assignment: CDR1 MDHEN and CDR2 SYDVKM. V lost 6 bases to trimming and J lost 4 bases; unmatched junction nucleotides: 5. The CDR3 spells CASSLQGPETQYF. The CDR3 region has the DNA TGTGCCAGCAGCCTACAGGGGCCAGAGACCCAGTACTTC.

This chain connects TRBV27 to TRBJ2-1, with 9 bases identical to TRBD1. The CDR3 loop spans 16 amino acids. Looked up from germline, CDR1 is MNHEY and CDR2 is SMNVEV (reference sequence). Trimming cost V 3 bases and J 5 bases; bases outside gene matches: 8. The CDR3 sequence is CASSFGPGQGDNEQFF. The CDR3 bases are TGTGCCAGCAGTTTTGGACCGGGACAGGGTGACAATGAGCAGTTCTTC.

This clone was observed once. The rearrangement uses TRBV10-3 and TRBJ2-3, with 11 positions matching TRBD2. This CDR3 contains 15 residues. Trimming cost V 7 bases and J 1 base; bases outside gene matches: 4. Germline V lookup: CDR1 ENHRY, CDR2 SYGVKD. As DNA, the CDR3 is TGTGCCATCAATCTAGCGGGGGGCGGCACAGATACGCAGTATTTT. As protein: CAINLAGGGTDTQYF.

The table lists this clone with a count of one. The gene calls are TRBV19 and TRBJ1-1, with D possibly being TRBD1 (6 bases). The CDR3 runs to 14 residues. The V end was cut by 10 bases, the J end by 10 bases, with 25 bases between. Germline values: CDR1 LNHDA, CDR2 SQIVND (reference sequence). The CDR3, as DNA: TGTGCCACTGGGGGGGGCTTCTCAGGACTTGGAGCTTTCTTT. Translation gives CATGGGFSGLGAFF.

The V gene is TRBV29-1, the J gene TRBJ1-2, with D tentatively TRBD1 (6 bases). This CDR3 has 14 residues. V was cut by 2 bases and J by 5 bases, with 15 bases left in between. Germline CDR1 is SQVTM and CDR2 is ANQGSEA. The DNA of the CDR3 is TGCAGCGTTGAAAAACAGGGATTAGGTTATGGCTACACCTTC. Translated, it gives CSVEKQGLGYGYTF.

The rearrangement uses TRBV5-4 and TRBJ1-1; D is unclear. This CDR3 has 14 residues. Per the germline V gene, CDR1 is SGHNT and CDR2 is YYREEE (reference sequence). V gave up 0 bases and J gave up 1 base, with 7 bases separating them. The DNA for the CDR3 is TGTGCCAGCAGCTTGGCTCCCCAGAACACTGAAGCTTTCTTT. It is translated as CASSLAPQNTEAFF.

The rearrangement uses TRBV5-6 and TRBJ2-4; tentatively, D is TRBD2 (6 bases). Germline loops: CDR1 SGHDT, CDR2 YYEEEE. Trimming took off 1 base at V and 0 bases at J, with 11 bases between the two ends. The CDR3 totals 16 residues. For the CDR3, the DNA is TGTGCCAGCAGCTTGAGGCGGGGTATAGCCAAAAACATTCAGTACTTC. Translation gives CASSLRRGIAKNIQYF.

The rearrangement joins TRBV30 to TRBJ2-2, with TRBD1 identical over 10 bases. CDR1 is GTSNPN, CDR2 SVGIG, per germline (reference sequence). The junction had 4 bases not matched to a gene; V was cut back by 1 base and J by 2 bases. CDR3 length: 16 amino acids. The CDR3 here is CAWSGGQGGNTGELFF. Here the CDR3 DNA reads TGTGCCTGGAGTGGAGGACAGGGGGGCAACACCGGGGAGCTGTTTTTT. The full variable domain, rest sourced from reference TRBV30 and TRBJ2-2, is SQTIHQWPATLVQPVGSPLSLECTVEGTSNPNLYWYRQAAGRGLQLLFYSVGIGQISSEVPQNLSASRPQDRQFILSSKKLLLSDSGFYLCAWSGGQGGNTGELFFGEGSRLTVL.

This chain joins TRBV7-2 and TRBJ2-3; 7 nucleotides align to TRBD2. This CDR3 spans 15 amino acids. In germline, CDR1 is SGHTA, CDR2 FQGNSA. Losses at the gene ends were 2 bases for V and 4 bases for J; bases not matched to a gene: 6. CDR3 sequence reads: CASSLSAGEADTQYF. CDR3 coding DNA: TGTGCCAGCAGCTTAAGCGCGGGAGAGGCAGATACGCAGTATTTT.

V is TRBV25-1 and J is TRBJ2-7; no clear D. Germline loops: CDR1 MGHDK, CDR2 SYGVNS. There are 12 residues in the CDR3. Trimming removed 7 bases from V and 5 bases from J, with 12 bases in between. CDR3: CASTLDGHEQYF. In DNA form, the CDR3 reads TGTGCCAGCACCCTCGACGGCCACGAGCAGTACTTC.

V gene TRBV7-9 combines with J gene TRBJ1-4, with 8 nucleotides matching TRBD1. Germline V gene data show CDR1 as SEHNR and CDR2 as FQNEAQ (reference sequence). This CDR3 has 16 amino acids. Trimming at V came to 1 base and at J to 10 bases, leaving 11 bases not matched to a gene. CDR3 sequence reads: CASSLDPDRATLKLFF. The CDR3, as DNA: TGTGCCAGCAGCTTAGATCCGGACAGGGCCACCTTAAAACTGTTTTTT.

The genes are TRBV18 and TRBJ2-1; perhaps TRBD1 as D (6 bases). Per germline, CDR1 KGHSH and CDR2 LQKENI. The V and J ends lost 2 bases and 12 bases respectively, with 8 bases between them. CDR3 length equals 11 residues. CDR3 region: CASSPWDTQFF. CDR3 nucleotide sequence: TGTGCCAGCTCACCATGGGACACGCAGTTCTTC.